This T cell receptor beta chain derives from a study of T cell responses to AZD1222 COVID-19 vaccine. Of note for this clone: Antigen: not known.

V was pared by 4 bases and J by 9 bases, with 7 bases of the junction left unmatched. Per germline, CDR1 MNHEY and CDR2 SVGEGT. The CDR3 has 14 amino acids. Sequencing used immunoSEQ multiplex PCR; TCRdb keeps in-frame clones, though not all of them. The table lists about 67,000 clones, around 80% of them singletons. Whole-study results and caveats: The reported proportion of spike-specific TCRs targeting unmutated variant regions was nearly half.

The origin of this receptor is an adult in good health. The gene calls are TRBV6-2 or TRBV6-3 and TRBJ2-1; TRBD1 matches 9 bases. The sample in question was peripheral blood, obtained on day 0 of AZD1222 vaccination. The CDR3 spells CASSSWDRVSEQFF. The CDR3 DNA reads TGTGCCAGCAGTTCCTGGGACAGGGTTTCTGAGCAGTTCTTC.